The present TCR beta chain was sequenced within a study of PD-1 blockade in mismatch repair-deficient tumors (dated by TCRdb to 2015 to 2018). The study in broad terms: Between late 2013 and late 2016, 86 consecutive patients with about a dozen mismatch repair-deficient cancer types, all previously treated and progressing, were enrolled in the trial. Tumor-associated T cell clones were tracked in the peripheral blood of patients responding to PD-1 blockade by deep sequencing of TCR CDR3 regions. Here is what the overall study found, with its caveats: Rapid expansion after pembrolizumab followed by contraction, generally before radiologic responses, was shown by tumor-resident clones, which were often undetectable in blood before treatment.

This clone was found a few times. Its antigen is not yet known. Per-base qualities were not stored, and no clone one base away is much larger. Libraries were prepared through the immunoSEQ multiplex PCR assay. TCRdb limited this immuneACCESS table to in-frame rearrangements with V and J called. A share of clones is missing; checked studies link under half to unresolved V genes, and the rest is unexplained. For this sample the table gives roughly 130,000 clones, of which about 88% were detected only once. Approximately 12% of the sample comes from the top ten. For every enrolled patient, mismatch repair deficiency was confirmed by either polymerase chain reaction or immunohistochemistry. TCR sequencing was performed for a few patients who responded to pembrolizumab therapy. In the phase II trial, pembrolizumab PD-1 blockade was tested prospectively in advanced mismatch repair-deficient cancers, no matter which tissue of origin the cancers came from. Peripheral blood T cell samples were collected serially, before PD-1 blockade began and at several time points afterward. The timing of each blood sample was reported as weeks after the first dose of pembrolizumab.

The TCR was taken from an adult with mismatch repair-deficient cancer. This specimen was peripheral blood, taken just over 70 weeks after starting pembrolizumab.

This receptor carries the CDR3 CASSIDTTAGNTIYF. In nucleotide form, the sequence is TGTGCCAGTAGTATAGATACGACGGCCGGAAACACCATATATTTT. The chain joins TRBV19 to TRBJ1-3; no D segment can be confidently identified. The CDR3 runs 15 amino acids, cysteine and phenylalanine included. Only the CDR3 part of the read is kept: 45 bases, read in frame from the first base. Looking up the germline V gene (reference sequence) yields CDR1 LNHDA and CDR2 SQIVND. The germline ends are 10 bases apart after V is trimmed by 0 bases and J by 4 bases. Where the CDR3 stops, the reference TRBV19 and TRBJ1-3 genes take over; the full variable domain is DGGITQSPKYLFRKEGQNVTLSCEQNLNHDAMYWYRQDPGQGLRLIYYSQIVNDFQKGDIAEGYSVSREKKESFPLTVTSAQKNPTAFYLCASSIDTTAGNTIYFGEGSWLTVV.